This TCR beta chain was found in a study of OX40 agonist ivuxolimab in advanced cancers. Study at large: Partial responses were observed in three patients, of whom one had hepatocellular carcinoma and two had cutaneous melanoma. Study results and caveats: Clonal expansion was seen in CD4+ and CD8+ blood T cells by week 6 at 0.1 to 3.0 mg/kg.

Sequencing was performed with immunoSEQ multiplex PCR; in TCRdb, only in-frame clones are kept and a portion is missing. The sample carries about 100,000 clones, approximately 89% recorded once. As to this clone: The antigen is not known.

Material: CD4+ or CD8+ T cells sorted from blood, obtained in a trial of the OX40 agonist ivuxolimab. The sequence was obtained from an adult with an advanced solid tumor such as melanoma, head and neck, liver or kidney cancer.

CDR3 sequence (DNA): TGTGCCAGCAGGGCTAACGGGAGACGGTCCTACAATGAGCAGTTCTTC. Translation: CASRANGRRSYNEQFF. The gene calls are TRBV27 and TRBJ2-1, with D possibly being TRBD2 (6 bases). Germline-derived CDR1 and CDR2 are MNHEY and SMNVEV (reference sequence). The ends were cut back, 6 bases at V and 1 base at J, with 16 bases in the middle. The CDR3 is 16 amino acids.